Sequencing of this T cell receptor (beta chain) was carried out in a study of shared clonotypes between healthy human individuals. Study-level findings and limits: Rarefaction showed sorted-subset sequencing was incomplete despite large depth. Non-shared clonotypes had lower generation probabilities than clonotypes shared by all four sorted-subset donors. There were few donors, and this limited the genetic and exposure-history diversity represented. Memory subsets generally showed smaller estimated richness than naive subsets did.

TCRdb keeps only in-frame clones here, not all; method: immunoSEQ multiplex PCR. Of about 320,000 clones listed, around 86% were seen once; the top ten hold 15% to 20%. Concerning this clone: The antigen is unknown.

This sequence was found in a man aged 18-30 years in good health. The sample was memory CD8+ T cells sorted from blood. Subset here: CD45RO+ cells pooled with CCR7-negative TemRA cells.

Here the CDR3 reads CASSPPGLAAYNEQFF. The CDR3 DNA reads as TGCGCCAGCAGCCCGCCGGGACTAGCGGCCTACAATGAGCAGTTCTTC. This chain joins TRBV5-1 and TRBJ2-1, with 11 bases aligning to TRBD2. The CDR3 totals 16 residues. V lost 4 bases and J lost 2; bases outside the gene matches: 5. The germline V gene encodes CDR1 SGHRS and CDR2 YFSETQ.